Shown below are 24 T cell receptor beta chains from a single sample sequenced in a study of cytomegalovirus exposure and HLA in healthy donors. Primers: 60 Vbeta forward and 13 Jbeta reverse. TCRdb's table, derived via immunoSEQ multiplex PCR, lists solely in-frame clones and lacks some. Of 200,000 to 250,000 clones detected, around 80% appear once; the ten largest clones hold around 5.4%. The source material was PBMCs. These receptor sequences come from a woman between 35 and 50 years old in good health and CMV-seropositive.

This clone was counted only a few times. The CDR3 here is CASSPSGPAGSSLYGYTF. The CDR3 DNA follows: TGCGCCAGCAGCCCGTCAGGTCCGGCAGGGTCTTCTCTGTATGGCTACACCTTC. The gene calls are TRBV5-1 and TRBJ1-2; perhaps TRBD1 as D (5 bases). The CDR3 is 18 residues long. CDR1 and CDR2 from the germline V gene are SGHRS and YFSETQ. V shed 4 bases and J shed 5 bases, with 27 bases lying between them.

The V and J genes are TRBV7-3 and TRBJ2-3; possible D gene TRBD2, 6 bases. V was shortened by 1 base and J by 1 base, with 9 bases between the two germline ends. Looked up from germline, CDR1 is SGHTA and CDR2 is FQGTGA. The CDR3 has 15 residues. The CDR3 DNA reads as TGTGCCAGCAGCTTAAACCGCGGGGGCACAGATACGCAGTATTTT. This sequence encodes CASSLNRGGTDTQYF.

The rearrangement links TRBV5-1 to TRBJ2-5; D remains unclear. The germline V and J ends were trimmed by 0 bases and 2 bases, with 2 bases remaining between them. Germline values: CDR1 SGHRS, CDR2 YFSETQ. The CDR3 has 12 amino acids. In DNA form, the CDR3 reads TGCGCCAGCAGCTTGGCTCAAGAGACCCAGTACTTC. It yields the protein CASSLAQETQYF.

This chain joins TRBV15 and TRBJ1-1; 7 nucleotides agree with TRBD1. V trimming: 4 bases; J trimming: 2 bases; junction bases outside the gene matches: 10. Germline lookup yields CDR1 LNHNV and CDR2 YYDKDF (reference sequence). This CDR3 has 16 amino acids. The CDR3 sequence: CATSTTGDVGNTEAFF. The CDR3 DNA follows: TGTGCCACCAGCACAACAGGGGATGTCGGTAACACTGAAGCTTTCTTT.

The CDR3: CASSLGQGQPQHF. DNA of the CDR3: TGTGCCAGCAGCTTAGGGCAGGGTCAGCCCCAGCATTTT. The chain links TRBV7-8 to TRBJ1-5, with D maybe TRBD1 (5 bases). Germline CDR1 reads SGHVS; CDR2 reads FQNEAQ. Trimming shortened V by 1 base and J by 6 bases, and 7 bases separated the two germline ends. The CDR3 spans 13 residues.

The V and J genes are TRBV9 and TRBJ2-3, with TRBD2 matching over 13 bases. Trimming took 2 bases from V and 5 from J; bases not matched to a gene: 8. Germline values: CDR1 SGDLS, CDR2 YYNGEE. This CDR3 spans 17 amino acids. The CDR3 protein is CASSVGTSGAYGDTQYF. The CDR3 nucleotides are TGTGCCAGCAGCGTCGGGACTAGCGGGGCATACGGAGATACGCAGTATTTT.

The gene calls are TRBV4-2 and TRBJ2-1, with D possibly being TRBD2 (7 bases). Trimming left V 1 base short and J 8 bases short, with 18 bases between. CDR1 is LGHNA and CDR2 is YNFKEQ in the germline V gene. The CDR3 is made up of 16 amino acids. The CDR3 loop is CASSQALLGGVDEQFF. Written as DNA, the CDR3 is TGTGCCAGCAGCCAAGCCCTACTAGGGGGGGTCGATGAGCAGTTCTTC.

The CDR3 DNA follows: TGCAGCGTGTGGGGACTAGCGGGGAAGAACACCGGGGAGCTGTTTTTT. Translation gives CSVWGLAGKNTGELFF. This chain uses TRBV29-1 with TRBJ2-2; TRBD2 matches at 13 bases. V shed 6 bases and J 1 base; nucleotides not matched to a gene: 5. This CDR3 has 16 amino acids. Germline CDR1 SQVTM, CDR2 ANQGSEA.

This clone has just a few counts. This chain joins TRBV7-2 and TRBJ2-2; 7 nucleotides match TRBD1. CDR3 length equals 14 residues. V lost 5 bases to trimming and J lost 4 bases; unmatched junction nucleotides: 4. Per the germline V gene, CDR1 is SGHTA and CDR2 is FQGNSA. The CDR3 DNA follows: TGTGCCAGCAGCCGGACAGGTAGCACCGGGGAGCTGTTTTTT. Protein sequence: CASSRTGSTGELFF.

The gene calls are TRBV7-9 and TRBJ2-7; 10 positions agree with TRBD1. V shed 4 bases and J 2 bases; nucleotides not matched to a gene: 5. Germline V lookup: CDR1 SEHNR, CDR2 FQNEAQ (reference sequence). The CDR3 has 15 amino acids. The CDR3 sequence is CASSSTGGGPYEQYF. DNA of the CDR3: TGTGCCAGCAGCTCGACAGGGGGCGGCCCCTACGAGCAGTACTTC.

J is TRBJ2-5 and V is TRBV5-1; D might be TRBD1 (5 bases). This CDR3 comprises 13 residues. Germline CDR1 and CDR2: SGHRS and YFSETQ. V gave up 0 bases and J gave up 5 bases, with 8 bases separating them. As DNA, the CDR3 is TGCGCCAGCAGCTTGGTGGGGCGGGAGACCCAGTACTTC. Translation: CASSLVGRETQYF.

This clone showed up just once. V is TRBV15 and J is TRBJ1-2; 7 positions agree with TRBD1. V trimming: 0 bases; J trimming: 4 bases; junction bases outside the gene matches: 5. The length of the CDR3 is 15 residues. The germline V gene has CDR1 LNHNV and CDR2 YYDKDF (reference sequence). The CDR3 coding sequence is TGTGCCACCAGCAGAGAACAAACAGGGGTCTATGGCTACACCTTC. Protein sequence: CATSREQTGVYGYTF.

The chain employs TRBV7-8 and TRBJ2-7, with 8 positions matching TRBD2. The CDR3 contains 15 residues. The germline V gene has CDR1 SGHVS and CDR2 FQNEAQ. J gave up 5 bases and V 3 bases, and 9 bases lay outside the gene matches. The CDR3 sequence: CASSLGDRSGNEQYF. The CDR3 DNA sequence: TGTGCCAGCAGCTTGGGGGATCGTAGCGGGAACGAGCAGTACTTC.

The rearrangement joins TRBV7-8 to TRBJ1-1; D uncertain. Between the trimmed V and J ends, which lost 1 base and 2 bases, there was a span of 17 bases. Per germline, CDR1 SGHVS and CDR2 FQNEAQ. The CDR3 length is 17 residues. The CDR3 is CASSLVIVLRKNTEAFF. The CDR3 bases are TGTGCCAGCAGCTTAGTCATCGTATTGCGGAAAAACACTGAAGCTTTCTTT.

V usage is TRBV18 and J usage is TRBJ2-7; 12 bases are a match to TRBD1. The CDR3 spans 15 residues. Losses at the gene ends were 3 bases for V and 6 bases for J; bases not matched to a gene: 6. Germline V lookup: CDR1 KGHSH, CDR2 LQKENI. The CDR3 bases are TGTGCCAGCTCACCGGGGGGACAGGGGGCATTCGAGCAGTACTTC. Translated, it gives CASSPGGQGAFEQYF.

The chain carries TRBV6-5 and TRBJ2-1; D is uncertain. The CDR3 runs 16 residues. Per the germline V gene, CDR1 is MNHEY and CDR2 is SVGAGI. Trimming pared 1 base from V and 1 base from J, leaving 11 bases between. The CDR3 spells CASSYFDWFSYNEQFF. CDR3 nucleotide sequence: TGTGCCAGCAGTTACTTCGACTGGTTTTCCTACAATGAGCAGTTCTTC.

The rearrangement links TRBV4-1 to TRBJ2-1; possibly TRBD2 for D (6 bases). Germline V gives CDR1 MGHRA, CDR2 YSYEKL. This CDR3 comprises 18 residues. Trimming took off 5 bases at V and 0 bases at J, with 20 bases between the two ends. The CDR3 DNA reads TGCGCCAGCAGCGATTCCCGATTTGCGGGGAGCTCCTACAATGAGCAGTTCTTC. This translates into CASSDSRFAGSSYNEQFF.

This clone occurred a few times. The CDR3 bases are TGTGCCTGGAGTGTTGGCCTGGGGGGACCCCAAGAGACCCAGTACTTC. This codes for CAWSVGLGGPQETQYF. The chain couples TRBV30 to TRBJ2-5; TRBD2 is a possible D gene (6 bases). The ends were cut back, 0 bases at V and 1 base at J, with 15 bases in the middle. The CDR3 consists of 16 residues. Germline V gene sequence: CDR1 GTSNPN, CDR2 SVGIG (reference sequence).

The rearrangement uses TRBV19 and TRBJ2-1, with TRBD2 identical over 12 bases. This CDR3 has 14 residues. Germline CDR1 LNHDA, CDR2 SQIVND (reference sequence). V was clipped by 5 bases and J by 9 bases; unmatched bases: 5. CDR3 DNA: TGTGCCAGTAGTTCGACTAGCGGGAGCACTGAGCAGTTCTTC. This codes for CASSSTSGSTEQFF.

This clone was picked up one time. The chain combines TRBV10-3 with TRBJ2-7, with 12 bases matching TRBD2. V was pared by 4 bases and J by 7 bases, with 5 bases of the junction left unmatched. From germline, CDR1 is ENHRY and CDR2 SYGVKD. This CDR3 has 14 amino acids. CDR3 sequence: CAISGLAGAGEQYF. The CDR3 DNA is TGTGCCATCAGTGGACTAGCGGGGGCCGGTGAGCAGTACTTC.

The V gene is TRBV7-3, the J gene TRBJ2-5; 8 bases match TRBD2. V lost 3 bases, J lost 5 bases, and 8 bases stayed unmatched. This CDR3 region has 15 residues. Germline loops: CDR1 SGHTA, CDR2 FQGTGA. The chain's CDR3 is CASSFTAGVIETQYF. CDR3 bases: TGTGCCAGCAGCTTTACAGCGGGAGTCATTGAGACCCAGTACTTC.

This clone has just a few counts. This chain links TRBV7-2 with TRBJ1-2; 8 nucleotides match TRBD1. V trimming: 5 bases; J trimming: 7 bases; junction bases outside the gene matches: 9. From germline, CDR1 is SGHTA and CDR2 FQGNSA. CDR3 size: 14 residues. CDR3 in amino acids: CASSPVDREVGYTF. In DNA, the CDR3 is TGTGCCAGCAGCCCAGTGGACAGGGAAGTTGGCTACACCTTC.

The V and J genes are TRBV4-3 and TRBJ2-1, with TRBD1 identical over 8 bases. The CDR3 spans 15 residues. The ends lost 1 base at V and 7 bases at J; junction bases unmatched: 6. Per germline, CDR1 LGHNA and CDR2 YSLEER. The CDR3 DNA reads TGCGCCAGCAGCCAAGTGTGGCAGGGGGCAAATGAGCAGTTCTTC. It encodes CASSQVWQGANEQFF.

The rearrangement joins TRBV7-2 to TRBJ2-7; 15 bases fit TRBD2. The length of the CDR3 is 17 residues. CDR1 SGHTA and CDR2 FQGNSA come from the germline V gene. V gave up 2 bases and J gave up 3 bases; unmatched junction bases: 5. The CDR3 is CASSLWGLAGGVYEQYF. The CDR3 DNA reads as TGTGCCAGCAGCTTATGGGGACTAGCGGGGGGAGTCTACGAGCAGTACTTC.